The rows below give T cell receptor beta chains drawn from one sample of a study of T-cell memory formation after mild COVID-19. TCRdb analysed the 5' RACE reads with MiXCR anew, one entry per CDR3 protein. The repertoire holds under 40,000 distinct CDR3 sequences, about 7.3% seen once, with 29% in the top ten. The sequenced material came from PBMCs or a T cell subset sorted from them (not recorded which). These TCRs come from a man aged 18 to 30 who had mild COVID-19 (a few samples of this study predate the infection). Cell type and time point are not known. The CDR3 runs from the conserved cysteine through the conserved F or W. The order of the fields is D gene, clone size, J gene, CDR3 length, V gene, CDR3 protein, CDR3 DNA. The D gene is left open where the match is weak. Size is omitted from some rows. Given values are once, few, many or a class for expanded clones.

. many TRBJ2-1 14 TRBV20-1 CSARSENTYNEQFF TGCAGTGCTAGGAGCGAAAATACCTACAATGAGCAGTTCTTC
. . TRBJ1-4 18 TRBV14 CASSQDLALDGSGEKLFF TGTGCCAGCAGCCAAGATCTCGCCCTCGACGGTTCGGGGGAAAAACTGTTTTTT
. many TRBJ1-2 14 TRBV7-2 CASSSKNRALGYTF TGTGCCAGCAGCTCTAAGAACAGGGCTCTTGGCTACACCTTC
. . TRBJ2-5 15 TRBV11-2 CASSPPAGGQETQYF TGTGCCAGCAGCCCCCCCGCCGGGGGCCAAGAGACCCAGTACTTC
TRBD1 few TRBJ1-2 16 TRBV6-5 CASSRQGKSSSYGYTF TGTGCCAGCAGTAGACAGGGAAAATCATCTTCCTATGGCTACACCTTC
TRBD2 many TRBJ2-5 13 TRBV7-9 CASSRGLVLTQYF TGTGCCAGCAGCCGCGGACTAGTATTAACCCAGTACTTC
TRBD1 few TRBJ1-2 14 TRBV20-1 CSAREQGQGSGYTF TGCAGTGCTAGAGAGCAGGGACAGGGTTCTGGCTACACCTTC
. many TRBJ1-1 15 TRBV6-2/TRBV6-3 CASSSHRGSNTEAFF TGTGCCAGCAGTTCCCACCGGGGGTCGAACACTGAAGCTTTCTTT
. many TRBJ2-6 17 TRBV7-2 CASSLGGDWETANVLTF TGTGCCAGCAGCTTAGGTGGGGACTGGGAAACGGCCAACGTCCTGACTTTC
. many TRBJ2-6 13 TRBV11-2 CASSLAGVHVLTF TGTGCCAGCAGCTTAGCAGGGGTGCACGTCCTGACTTTC
TRBD1 many TRBJ1-4 14 TRBV20-1 CSAIGGGGNEKLFF TGCAGTGCTATAGGGGGCGGCGGTAATGAAAAACTGTTTTTT
. few TRBJ1-2 13 TRBV30 CAWKRDRPYGYTF TGTGCCTGGAAACGAGACCGCCCCTATGGCTACACCTTC
TRBD1 many TRBJ2-3 14 TRBV6-1 CASSGTGGRVSQYF TGTGCCAGCAGTGGGACAGGGGGTCGGGTTTCGCAGTATTTT
. many TRBJ2-7 15 TRBV7-6 CASSLRGIGDYEQYF TGTGCCAGCAGCTTACGGGGTATCGGGGACTACGAGCAGTACTTC
TRBD1 . TRBJ1-1 13 TRBV28 CASSWGGQGEAFF TGTGCCAGCAGTTGGGGGGGACAGGGCGAAGCTTTCTTT
. . TRBJ1-1 16 TRBV27 CASSSPLGHRNTEAFF TGTGCCAGCAGTTCCCCATTAGGGCATCGGAACACTGAAGCTTTCTTT
. few TRBJ2-3 16 TRBV5-1 CASSLGGMTSTDTQYF TGCGCCAGCAGCTTGGGGGGAATGACTAGCACAGATACGCAGTATTTT
TRBD1 many TRBJ1-3 16 TRBV11-2 CASSSSDRASGNTIYF TGTGCCAGCAGCTCATCAGACAGGGCCTCTGGAAACACCATATATTTT
. many TRBJ1-4 14 TRBV20-1 CSASRGATNEKLFF TGCAGTGCTAGTCGGGGGGCAACTAATGAAAAACTGTTTTTT
. many TRBJ2-5 15 TRBV7-3 CASSVGVAGGETQYF TGTGCCAGCAGCGTAGGGGTGGCGGGCGGGGAGACCCAGTACTTC
TRBD1 many TRBJ2-3 14 TRBV5-1 CASSLEGGRDTQYF TGCGCCAGCAGCTTGGAAGGGGGCAGGGATACGCAGTATTTT
TRBD1 . TRBJ1-2 16 TRBV4-2 CASSQVGTGDNYGYTF TGTGCCAGCAGCCAGGTCGGGACAGGCGATAACTATGGCTACACCTTC
TRBD1 many TRBJ2-1 15 TRBV7-9 CASSLMTGKDNEQFF TGTGCCAGCAGCTTAATGACAGGGAAGGACAATGAGCAGTTCTTC
TRBD1 . TRBJ1-5 15 TRBV19 CASSIESGQGQPQHF TGTGCCAGTAGTATAGAATCGGGACAGGGCCAGCCCCAGCATTTT
. many TRBJ1-1 13 TRBV7-2 CASSLQGSTEAFF TGTGCCAGCAGCTTACAGGGTAGCACTGAAGCTTTCTTT
. few TRBJ1-5 15 TRBV28 CASSFDRWLGQPQHF TGTGCCAGCAGTTTCGACAGGTGGCTTGGTCAGCCCCAGCATTTT
. many TRBJ2-1 14 TRBV7-2 CASSPEIVVREQFF TGTGCCAGCAGCCCCGAAATAGTTGTTCGTGAGCAGTTCTTC
TRBD1 many TRBJ2-5 15 TRBV18 CASSPDRGPHGTQYF TGTGCCAGCTCACCGGACAGGGGGCCGCATGGGACCCAGTACTTC
. many TRBJ2-3 15 TRBV6-4 CASSDSIGGPDTQYF TGTGCCAGCAGTGACTCGATCGGGGGGCCGGATACGCAGTATTTT
. many TRBJ1-1 12 TRBV7-9 CACRQKDQEAFF TGTGCCTGCCGACAGAAAGATCAGGAAGCTTTCTTT
. . TRBJ1-2 14 TRBV6-5 CASSYQRADYGYTF TGTGCCAGCAGTTACCAGAGAGCAGATTATGGCTACACCTTC
. many TRBJ1-6 16 TRBV19 CASSISQSDVNSPLHF TGTGCCAGTAGTATATCCCAATCGGACGTTAATTCACCCCTCCACTTT
. few TRBJ1-3 13 TRBV4-3 CASSRSGGNTIYF TGCGCCAGCAGCCGGAGCGGGGGAAACACCATATATTTT
. many TRBJ1-4 15 TRBV7-2 CASSLTIGGSEKLFF TGTGCCAGCAGCCTGACTATAGGGGGGAGTGAAAAACTGTTTTTT
. many TRBJ1-5 12 TRBV4-2 CASSQSDQPQHF TGTGCCAGCAGCCAGTCCGATCAGCCCCAGCATTTT
. many TRBJ2-1 16 TRBV6-1 CASSEGQGPTYNEQFF TGTGCCAGCAGTGAGGGCCAAGGGCCTACCTACAATGAGCAGTTCTTC
TRBD2 few TRBJ2-1 15 TRBV7-9 CASSLSLAGYNEQFF TGTGCCAGCAGCCTGAGTCTAGCGGGTTACAATGAGCAGTTCTTC
. many TRBJ2-5 14 TRBV7-2 CASSLGLFQETQYF TGTGCCAGCAGCTTAGGACTGTTTCAAGAGACCCAGTACTTC
TRBD1 many TRBJ1-5 14 TRBV6-5 CASRGTGINQPQHF TGTGCCAGCAGGGGGACAGGAATCAATCAGCCCCAGCATTTT
. few TRBJ1-1 14 TRBV6-5 CASRPLGVNTEAFF TGTGCCAGCAGACCTCTGGGGGTGAACACTGAAGCTTTCTTT
. many TRBJ2-5 15 TRBV7-9 CASSSKGEMEETQYF TGTGCCAGCAGCTCGAAGGGGGAGATGGAAGAGACCCAGTACTTC
. many TRBJ1-1 13 TRBV20-1 CSAFLPGGTEAFF TGCAGTGCTTTCCTCCCAGGTGGCACTGAAGCTTTCTTT
. many TRBJ2-5 12 TRBV7-2 CASSPQKETQYF TGTGCCAGCAGTCCCCAAAAAGAGACCCAGTACTTC
. many TRBJ1-5 14 TRBV6-6 CASTPRAGDQPQHF TGTGCCAGCACCCCGAGGGCAGGAGATCAGCCCCAGCATTTT
. many TRBJ2-5 15 TRBV7-2 CASSLLGRPPETQYF TGTGCCAGCAGCTTACTCGGCCGGCCCCCGGAGACCCAGTACTTC
. many TRBJ1-1 14 TRBV6-5 CASSGRFRNTEAFF TGTGCCAGCAGCGGGAGGTTTCGTAACACTGAAGCTTTCTTT
. many TRBJ2-3 16 TRBV10-1 CASSQTGTTDTDTQYF TGCGCCAGCAGTCAAACCGGGACCACCGACACAGATACGCAGTATTTT
TRBD2 many TRBJ2-3 15 TRBV20-1 CSMRLAGGGTDTQYF TGCAGCATGAGACTAGCGGGGGGGGGCACAGATACGCAGTATTTT
. many TRBJ1-3 15 TRBV6-6 CASSDSDSFGNTIYF TGTGCCAGCAGCGACTCTGACAGTTTTGGAAACACCATATATTTT
TRBD1 many TRBJ2-4 16 TRBV25-1 CASSAPPGTGVNIQYF TGTGCCAGCAGTGCCCCCCCCGGGACAGGGGTAAACATTCAGTACTTC